Here is one T cell receptor beta chain with its context. This clonotype was observed a handful of times. No per-base quality is available; no much larger clone lies one base away. The data derive from a study of T cells after yellow fever vaccination (dated by TCRdb to about 2019). Notes on the research overall: The SMART-Seq v4 Ultra Low Input RNA kit was used to prepare libraries from fractions with low cell numbers. To track T-cell clones before and after primary and booster YFV17D yellow fever vaccination, bulk TCR alpha and beta repertoires were sequenced longitudinally. Blood was drawn at multiple timepoints before and after primary and secondary immunization, with bulk PBMC replicates and cell subsets isolated. The cohort comprised two healthy male donors, one aged 18 to 30 and one aged 30 to 39 years.

Taken with the paper, the label for treatment or condition translates to: live attenuated yellow fever vaccine strain. A standard Ficoll-Paque protocol was used to isolate PBMCs from peripheral blood. Epitope-specific CD8 T cells were sorted with a dextramer loaded with the yellow fever NS4B epitope peptide, together with anti-CD3 and anti-CD8 staining. RNA was extracted with TriZol from bulk PBMCs, CD4 and CD8 fractions, and dextramer-positive and dextramer-negative fractions. Synthesis of TCR cDNA relied on 5'RACE template switching, a step that introduced a universal primer site along with unique molecular identifiers. Priming of cDNA synthesis was performed from both the TCR alpha and TCR beta constant segments. Two PCR steps were used to amplify libraries, with sample barcodes and sequencing adapters being added in the second step. Sequencing of libraries was done on Illumina HiSeq 2500 (2x100 bp) or NovaSeq (2x150 bp). The original methods were these. MIGEC was used to demultiplex reads and collapse the reads into UMI consensus sequences, and MiXCR was used for V(D)J alignment. Vaccine-responding clonotypes were defined with edgeR using replicate PBMC samples, requiring FDR below 0.01 and a log2 fold change above 5 up to day 15. Each bulk clonotype received a CD4 or CD8 identity based on whether the sequenced CD4 or CD8 repertoire contained that clonotype at higher abundance. A clonotype counted as NS4B-specific if enriched at least 10-fold in dextramer-positive versus dextramer-negative fractions, with CD4-biased clonotypes left out. TCRdb reworked the public reads: Q25 trimming with fastp, MiXCR clone assembly, productive beta chains retained. CDR3 protein duplicates are merged, each entry listing the most common genes and DNA. In this record, the V and J calls reflect TCRdb's handling and not the investigators' own analysis. The sample data list about 85,000 distinct CDR3 sequences, and about an eighth of these were observed just once. The ten largest clones take up approximately 25% of the sample.

Counted from cysteine to phenylalanine, this CDR3 has 16 amino acids. The CDR3 DNA has 48 bases and is translated from base 1. V sheds 4 bases and J sheds 5 bases, leaving 21 bases between their ends. The germline V gene encodes CDR1 DFQATT and CDR2 SNEGSKA (reference sequence). The paper's findings and limits, for the study overall: Computational filtering was required because FACS-sorted repertoires could contain abundant contaminating clonotypes from the bulk population. After the booster, most of the clones that had expanded following primary vaccination were detected again (around 97% of CD4 and 80% to 90% of CD8), which suggests that memory was broadly maintained. Because only two donors were included in the study, the extent to which the findings can be generalized is limited. A small share of clonotypes was detected in both CD4 and CD8 compartments, with the overlap likely arising from convergent recombination. The secondary T-cell response was weaker than the primary response but faster, peaking on day 5 instead of day 15.

Sequencing used CD8+ T cells not binding an NS4B(214-222) dextramer, sorted from PBMCs, obtained 21 days after the first yellow fever vaccination. The sample's cell subset or site label, decoded: NS4B epitope dextramer-negative CD8 T cells. The origin of this receptor is a man aged 18 to 35 who received the YFV17D yellow fever vaccine. This receptor chain uses TRBV20-1 and TRBJ1-5, with no confident D gene call. The CDR3 corresponds to CSAISPGSKDYQPQHF. The DNA sequence is as follows: TGCAGTGCTATCAGCCCCGGGTCCAAAGATTATCAGCCCCAGCATTTT.